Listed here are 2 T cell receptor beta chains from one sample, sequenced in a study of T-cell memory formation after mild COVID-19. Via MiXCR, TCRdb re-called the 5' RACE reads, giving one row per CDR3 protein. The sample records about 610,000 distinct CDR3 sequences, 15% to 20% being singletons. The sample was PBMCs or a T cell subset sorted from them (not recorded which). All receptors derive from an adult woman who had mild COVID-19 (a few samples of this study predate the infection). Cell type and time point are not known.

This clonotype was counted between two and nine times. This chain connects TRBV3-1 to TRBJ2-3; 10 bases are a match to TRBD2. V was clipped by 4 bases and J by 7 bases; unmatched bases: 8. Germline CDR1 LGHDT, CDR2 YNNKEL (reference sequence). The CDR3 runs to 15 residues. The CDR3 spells CASSPSSGSVNTQYF. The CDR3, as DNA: TGTGCCAGCAGCCCCTCTAGCGGGAGCGTCAATACGCAGTATTTT.

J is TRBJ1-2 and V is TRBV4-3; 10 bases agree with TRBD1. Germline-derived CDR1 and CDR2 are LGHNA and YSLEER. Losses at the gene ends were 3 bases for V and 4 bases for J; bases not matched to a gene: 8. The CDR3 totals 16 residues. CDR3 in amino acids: CASSQVSRTGGYGYTF. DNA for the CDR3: TGCGCCAGCAGCCAGGTGTCCCGGACAGGGGGCTATGGCTACACCTTC.